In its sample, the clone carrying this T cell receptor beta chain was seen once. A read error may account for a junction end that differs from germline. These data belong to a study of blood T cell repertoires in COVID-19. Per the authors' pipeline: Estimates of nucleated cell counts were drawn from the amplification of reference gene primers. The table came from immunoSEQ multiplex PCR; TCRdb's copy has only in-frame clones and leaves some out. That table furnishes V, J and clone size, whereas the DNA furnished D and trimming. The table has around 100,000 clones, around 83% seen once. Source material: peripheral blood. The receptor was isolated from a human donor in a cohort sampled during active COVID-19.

The CDR3 region has the DNA TGTGCTAGCAGCCCGACGGTGGGACTAGCGGGAGATCGGTTGGGCGGGGAGCTGTTTTTT. Encoded protein: CASSPTVGLAGDRLGGELFF. This chain joins TRBV7-7 and TRBJ2-2; TRBD2 matches at 14 bases. Germline CDR1 reads SSHAT; CDR2 reads FNYEAQ (reference sequence). This CDR3 is built from 20 residues. Together with reference TRBV7-7 and TRBJ2-2, the CDR3 gives the full variable domain: GAGVSQSPRYKVTKRGQDVTLRCDPISSHATLYWYQQALGQGPEFLTYFNYEAQPDKSGLPSDRFSAERPEGSISTLTIQRTEQRDSAMYRCASSPTVGLAGDRLGGELFFGEGSRLTVL.